This TCR beta chain was recovered during a study of CD8+ T cells in alopecia areata. Study at large: People stayed on tofacitinib for 6 to 18 months, then stopped the drug for 6 months. Study findings and constraints: Elevated clonality characterized lesional scalp relative to normal scalp, particularly in alopecia totalis/universalis.

Trimming removed 0 bases at V and 1 base at J, with 6 bases between. CDR3 size: 14 residues. CDR1 is LNHNV and CDR2 is YYDKDF in the germline V gene (reference sequence). Sequencing used cDNA as its template, made by extracting RNA and reverse transcribing it. Clones were read by immunoSEQ multiplex PCR, and TCRdb kept only the in-frame ones, dropping some. The table shows approximately 180,000 clones, with over 55% occurring only once. Sampling of alopecia areata patients yielded lesional scalp punch biopsies as well as peripheral blood. PBMCs served as the source from which CD4+ and CD8+ T cells were sorted. Note on this clone: Its antigen is not known.

Specimen: CD4+ T cells sorted from blood, collected at week 0. This sequence originates from a human donor with alopecia areata. The V and J genes are TRBV15 and TRBJ2-5; D gene ambiguous. CDR3 DNA: TGTGCCACCAGCAGAGATGCCAGCCAAGAGACCCAGTACTTC. Translation gives CATSRDASQETQYF.